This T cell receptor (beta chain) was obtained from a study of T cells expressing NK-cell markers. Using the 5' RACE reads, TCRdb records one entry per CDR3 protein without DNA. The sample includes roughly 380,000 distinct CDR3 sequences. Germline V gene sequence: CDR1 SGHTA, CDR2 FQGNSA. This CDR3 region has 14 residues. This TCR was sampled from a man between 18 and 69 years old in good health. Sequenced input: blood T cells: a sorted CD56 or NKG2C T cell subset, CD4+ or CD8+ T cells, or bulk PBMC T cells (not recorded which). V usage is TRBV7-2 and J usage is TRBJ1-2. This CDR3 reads CASSSYQEPYGYTF.